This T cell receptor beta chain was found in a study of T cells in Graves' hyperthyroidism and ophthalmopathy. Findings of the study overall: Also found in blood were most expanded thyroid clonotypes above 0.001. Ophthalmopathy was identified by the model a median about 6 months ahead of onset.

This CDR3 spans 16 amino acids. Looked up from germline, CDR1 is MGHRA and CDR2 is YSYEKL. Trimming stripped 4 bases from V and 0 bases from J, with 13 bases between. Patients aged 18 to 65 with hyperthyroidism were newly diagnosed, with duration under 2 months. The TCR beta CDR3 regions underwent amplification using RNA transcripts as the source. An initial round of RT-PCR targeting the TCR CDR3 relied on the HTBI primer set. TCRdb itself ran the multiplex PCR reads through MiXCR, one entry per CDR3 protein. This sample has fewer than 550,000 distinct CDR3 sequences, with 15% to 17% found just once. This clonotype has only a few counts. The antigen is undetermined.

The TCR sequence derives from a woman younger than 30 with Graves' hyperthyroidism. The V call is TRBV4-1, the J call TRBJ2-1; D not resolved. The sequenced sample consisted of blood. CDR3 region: CASSPRAGYSYNEQFF. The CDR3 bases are TGCGCCAGCAGCCCCCGGGCAGGCTACTCCTACAATGAGCAGTTCTTC.